This T cell receptor (beta chain) was observed in a study of T-cell memory formation after mild COVID-19. TCRdb analysed the 5' RACE reads with MiXCR anew, one entry per CDR3 protein. The sample yields roughly 380,000 distinct CDR3 sequences, 25% to 30% seen once. This clonotype was detected a few times. V was clipped by 5 bases and J by 5 bases; unmatched bases: 9. The CDR3 consists of 15 residues. The germline V gene encodes CDR1 SEHNR and CDR2 FQNEAQ (reference sequence). This chain uses TRBV7-9 with TRBJ2-3; 8 nucleotides match TRBD1. The material sequenced was PBMCs or a T cell subset sorted from them (not recorded which). The receptor was isolated from an adult woman who had mild COVID-19 (a few samples of this study predate the infection). Cell type and time point are not known. For the CDR3, the DNA is TGTGCCAGCAGCGGAGACCGACAGGGGTTAGATACGCAGTATTTT. Protein: CASSGDRQGLDTQYF.